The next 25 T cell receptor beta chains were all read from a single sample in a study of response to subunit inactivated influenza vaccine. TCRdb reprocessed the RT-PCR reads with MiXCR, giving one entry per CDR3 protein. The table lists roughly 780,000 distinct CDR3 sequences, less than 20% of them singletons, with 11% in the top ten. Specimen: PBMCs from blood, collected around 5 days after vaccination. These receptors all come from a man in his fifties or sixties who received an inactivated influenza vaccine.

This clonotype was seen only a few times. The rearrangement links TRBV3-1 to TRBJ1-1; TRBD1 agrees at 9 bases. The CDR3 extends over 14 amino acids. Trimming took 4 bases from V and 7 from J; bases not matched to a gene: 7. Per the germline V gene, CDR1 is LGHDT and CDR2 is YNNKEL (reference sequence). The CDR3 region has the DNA TGTGCCAGCAGCCGGACAGGGGACGACGGTGAAGCTTTCTTT. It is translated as CASSRTGDDGEAFF.

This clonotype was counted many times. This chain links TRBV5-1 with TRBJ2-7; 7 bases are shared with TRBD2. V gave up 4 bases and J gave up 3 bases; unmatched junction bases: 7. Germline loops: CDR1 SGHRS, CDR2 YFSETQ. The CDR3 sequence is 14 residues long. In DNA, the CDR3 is TGCGCCAGCAGCGTGGCCGGGGGGAACTACGAGCAGTACTTC. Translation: CASSVAGGNYEQYF. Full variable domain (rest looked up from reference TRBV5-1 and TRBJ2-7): KAGVTQTPRYLIKTRGQQVTLSCSPISGHRSVSWYQQTPGQGLQFLFEYFSETQRNKGNFPGRFSGRQFSNSRSEMNVSTLELGDSALYLCASSVAGGNYEQYFGPGTRLTVT.

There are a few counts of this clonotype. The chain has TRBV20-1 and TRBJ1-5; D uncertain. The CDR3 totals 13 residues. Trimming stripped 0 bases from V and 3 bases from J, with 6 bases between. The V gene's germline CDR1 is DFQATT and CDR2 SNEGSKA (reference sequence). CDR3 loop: CSARDQFNQPQHF. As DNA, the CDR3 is TGCAGTGCTAGAGATCAGTTCAATCAGCCCCAGCATTTT.

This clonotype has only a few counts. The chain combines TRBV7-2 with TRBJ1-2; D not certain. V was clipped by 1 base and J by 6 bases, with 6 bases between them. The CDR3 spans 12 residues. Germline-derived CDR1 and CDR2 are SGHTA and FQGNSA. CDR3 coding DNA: TGTGCCAGCAGCTTAGAGCGGAATGGCTACACCTTC. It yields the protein CASSLERNGYTF.

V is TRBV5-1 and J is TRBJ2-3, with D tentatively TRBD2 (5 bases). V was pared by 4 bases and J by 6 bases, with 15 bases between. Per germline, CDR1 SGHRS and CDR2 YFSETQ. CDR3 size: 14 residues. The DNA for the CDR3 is TGCGCCAGCAGCCCCCCGGGAACGTCGGATACGCAGTATTTT. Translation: CASSPPGTSDTQYF.

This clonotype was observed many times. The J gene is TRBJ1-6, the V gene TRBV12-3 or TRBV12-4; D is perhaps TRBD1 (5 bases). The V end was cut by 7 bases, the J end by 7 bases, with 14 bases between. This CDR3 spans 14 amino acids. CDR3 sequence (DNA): TGTGCCAGCACCGCCGGGACGGAGAATTCACCCCTCCACTTT. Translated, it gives CASTAGTENSPLHF.

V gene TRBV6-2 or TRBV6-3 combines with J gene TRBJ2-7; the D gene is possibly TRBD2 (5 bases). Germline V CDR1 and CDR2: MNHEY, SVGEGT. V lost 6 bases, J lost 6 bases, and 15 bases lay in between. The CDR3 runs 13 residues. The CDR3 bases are TGTGCCAGCAGCCCCTCGGCCGCGGGCGAGCAGTACTTC. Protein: CASSPSAAGEQYF.

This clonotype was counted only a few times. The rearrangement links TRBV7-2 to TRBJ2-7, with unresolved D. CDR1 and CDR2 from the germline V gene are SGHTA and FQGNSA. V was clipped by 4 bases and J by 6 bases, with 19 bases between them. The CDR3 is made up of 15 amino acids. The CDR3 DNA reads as TGTGCCAGCAGCTCGTGGGGTAGCTCTCCCCGCGAGCAGTACTTC. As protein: CASSSWGSSPREQYF.

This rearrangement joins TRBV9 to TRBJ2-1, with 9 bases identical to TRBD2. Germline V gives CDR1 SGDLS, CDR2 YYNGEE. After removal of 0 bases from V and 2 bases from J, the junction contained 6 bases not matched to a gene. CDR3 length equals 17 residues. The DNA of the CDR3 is TGTGCCAGCAGCGTAGAGGGTAGCGGGGGCCCCTACAATGAGCAGTTCTTC. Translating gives CASSVEGSGGPYNEQFF.

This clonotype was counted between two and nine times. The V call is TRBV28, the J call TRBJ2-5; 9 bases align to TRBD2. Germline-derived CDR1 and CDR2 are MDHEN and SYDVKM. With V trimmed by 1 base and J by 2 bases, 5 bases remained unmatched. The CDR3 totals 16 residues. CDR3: CASSLFGSGGQETQYF. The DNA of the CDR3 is TGTGCCAGCAGTTTATTCGGTAGCGGGGGACAAGAGACCCAGTACTTC.

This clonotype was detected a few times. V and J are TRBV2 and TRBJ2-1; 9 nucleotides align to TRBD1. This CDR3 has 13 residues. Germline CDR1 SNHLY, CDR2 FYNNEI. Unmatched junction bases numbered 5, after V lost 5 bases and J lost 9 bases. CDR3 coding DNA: TGTGCCAGCAGTACTTGGACAGGGGCTGAGCAGTTCTTC. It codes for CASSTWTGAEQFF.

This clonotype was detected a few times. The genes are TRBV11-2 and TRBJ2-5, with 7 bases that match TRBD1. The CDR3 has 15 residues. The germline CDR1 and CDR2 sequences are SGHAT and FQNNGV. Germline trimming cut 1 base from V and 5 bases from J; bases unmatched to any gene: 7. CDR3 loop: CASSLGTGDGETQYF. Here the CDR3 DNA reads TGTGCCAGCAGCTTAGGCACAGGGGACGGGGAGACCCAGTACTTC.

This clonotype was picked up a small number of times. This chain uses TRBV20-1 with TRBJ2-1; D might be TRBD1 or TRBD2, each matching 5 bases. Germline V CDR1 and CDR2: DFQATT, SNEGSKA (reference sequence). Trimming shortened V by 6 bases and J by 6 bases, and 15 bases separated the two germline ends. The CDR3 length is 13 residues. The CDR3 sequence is CSAPGLRPNEQFF. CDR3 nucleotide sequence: TGCAGTGCCCCGGGGCTACGACCCAATGAGCAGTTCTTC.

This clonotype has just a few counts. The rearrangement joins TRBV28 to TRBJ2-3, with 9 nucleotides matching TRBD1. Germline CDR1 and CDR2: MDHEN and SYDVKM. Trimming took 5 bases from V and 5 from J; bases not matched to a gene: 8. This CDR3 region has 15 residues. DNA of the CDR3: TGTGCCAGCAGTCGCCCGGGACAGGGCGTAGATACGCAGTATTTT. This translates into CASSRPGQGVDTQYF. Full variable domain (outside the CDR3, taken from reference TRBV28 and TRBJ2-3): DVKVTQSSRYLVKRTGEKVFLECVQDMDHENMFWYRQDPGLGLRLIYFSYDVKMKEKGDIPEGYSVSREKKERFSLILESASTNQTSMYLCASSRPGQGVDTQYFGPGTRLTVL.

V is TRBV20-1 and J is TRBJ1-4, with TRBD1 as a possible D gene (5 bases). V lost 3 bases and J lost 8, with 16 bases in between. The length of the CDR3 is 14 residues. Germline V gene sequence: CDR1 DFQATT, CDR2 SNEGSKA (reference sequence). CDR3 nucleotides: TGCAGTGCTAGTATCCAGACAGCGGGAGAAAAACTGTTTTTT. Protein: CSASIQTAGEKLFF.

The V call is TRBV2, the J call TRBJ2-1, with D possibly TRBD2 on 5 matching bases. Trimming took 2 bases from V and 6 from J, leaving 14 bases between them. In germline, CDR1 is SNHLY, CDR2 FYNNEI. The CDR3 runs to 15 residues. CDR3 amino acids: CASSEWVSDGNEQFF. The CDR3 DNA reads TGTGCCAGCAGTGAATGGGTTAGCGACGGCAATGAGCAGTTCTTC.

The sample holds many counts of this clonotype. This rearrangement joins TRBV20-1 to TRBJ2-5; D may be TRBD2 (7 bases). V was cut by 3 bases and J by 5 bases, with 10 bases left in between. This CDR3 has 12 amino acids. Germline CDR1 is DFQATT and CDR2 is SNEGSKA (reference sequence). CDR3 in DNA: TGCAGTGCTAGTAGGGGGGGGGAGACCCAGTACTTC. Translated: CSASRGGETQYF.

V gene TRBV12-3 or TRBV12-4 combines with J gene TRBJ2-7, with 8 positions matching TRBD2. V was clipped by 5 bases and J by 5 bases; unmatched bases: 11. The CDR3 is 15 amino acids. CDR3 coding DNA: TGTGCCAGCAGTCGCGCGGGGGGCCTCCGGAACGAGCAGTACTTC. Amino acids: CASSRAGGLRNEQYF.

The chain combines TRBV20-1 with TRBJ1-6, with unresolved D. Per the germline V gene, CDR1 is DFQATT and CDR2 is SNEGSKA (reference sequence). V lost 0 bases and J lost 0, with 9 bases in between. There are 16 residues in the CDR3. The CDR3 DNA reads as TGCAGTGCTAGAGAGTCGGGGAGCTCCTATAATTCACCCCTCCACTTT. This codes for CSARESGSSYNSPLHF.

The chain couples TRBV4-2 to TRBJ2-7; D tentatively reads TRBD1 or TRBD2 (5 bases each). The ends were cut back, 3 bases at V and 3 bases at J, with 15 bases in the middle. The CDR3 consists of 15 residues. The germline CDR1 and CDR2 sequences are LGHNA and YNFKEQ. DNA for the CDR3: TGTGCCAGCAGCCAGGAACCCCGAGGGGACTACGAGCAGTACTTC. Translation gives CASSQEPRGDYEQYF.

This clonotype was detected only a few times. The CDR3 DNA reads as TGTGCCAGCAGCTTAAAACGCCAAGAGACCCAGTACTTC. Residues: CASSLKRQETQYF. This chain links TRBV7-3 with TRBJ2-5; D gene unclear. Trimming pared 1 base from V and 1 base from J, leaving 4 bases between. The germline V gene encodes CDR1 SGHTA and CDR2 FQGTGA. The CDR3 contains 13 residues.

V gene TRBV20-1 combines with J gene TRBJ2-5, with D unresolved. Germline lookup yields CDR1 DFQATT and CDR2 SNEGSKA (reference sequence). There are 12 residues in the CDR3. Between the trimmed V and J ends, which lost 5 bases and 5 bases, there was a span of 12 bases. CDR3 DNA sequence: TGCAGTGCTGCGGTGAGCCGGGAGACCCAGTACTTC. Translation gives CSAAVSRETQYF.

DNA for the CDR3: TGTGCCAGCAGCCAAAACTCTGGGGCCAACGTCCTGACTTTC. It is translated as CASSQNSGANVLTF. The chain recombines TRBV3-1 with TRBJ2-6; no reliable D call. Germline V gene sequence: CDR1 LGHDT, CDR2 YNNKEL (reference sequence). V lost 2 bases to trimming and J lost 0 bases, with 2 bases between them. The CDR3 covers 14 residues.

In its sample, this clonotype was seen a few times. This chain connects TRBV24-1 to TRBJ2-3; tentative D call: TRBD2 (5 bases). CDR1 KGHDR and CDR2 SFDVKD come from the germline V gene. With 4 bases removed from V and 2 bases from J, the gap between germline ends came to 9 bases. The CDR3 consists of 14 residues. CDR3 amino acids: CATSDPGITDTQYF. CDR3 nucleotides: TGTGCCACCAGTGACCCCGGGATCACAGATACGCAGTATTTT.

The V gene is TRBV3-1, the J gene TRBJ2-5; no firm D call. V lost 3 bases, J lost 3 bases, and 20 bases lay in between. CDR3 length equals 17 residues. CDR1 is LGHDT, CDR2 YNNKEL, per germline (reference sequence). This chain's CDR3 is CASSQQSEGKLEETQYF. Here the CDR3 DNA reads TGTGCCAGCAGCCAGCAAAGCGAAGGGAAATTAGAAGAGACCCAGTACTTC.